The 16 T cell receptor beta chains in this list originate from one sample, sequenced in a study of cytomegalovirus exposure and HLA in healthy donors. With 60 Vbeta and 13 Jbeta primers, the PCR was carried out. Here immunoSEQ multiplex PCR was the method, and the copy in TCRdb shows in-frame clones only, minus some. Here the sample spans 100,000 to 150,000 clones, 80% being singletons. Sample: PBMCs. These receptors came from a young man in good health and CMV-seropositive.

This chain uses TRBV30 with TRBJ1-2; 11 bases fit TRBD1. Germline V gives CDR1 GTSNPN, CDR2 SVGIG (reference sequence). J gave up 10 bases and V 0 bases, and 7 bases lay outside the gene matches. This CDR3 region has 14 residues. The DNA for the CDR3 is TGTGCCTGGAGTGTCAGGGGACAGGGGGGATCCTACACCTTC. Amino acid sequence: CAWSVRGQGGSYTF.

Here the CDR3 reads CASSPSASGASTQYF. The CDR3 DNA reads as TGTGCCAGCAGCCCCTCGGCTAGCGGGGCTTCTACGCAGTATTTT. V usage is TRBV7-3 and J usage is TRBJ2-3, with 9 bases identical to TRBD2. The CDR3 is 15 amino acids. With V trimmed by 5 bases and J by 8 bases, 11 bases remained unmatched. Germline CDR1 SGHTA, CDR2 FQGTGA.

In its sample, this clone was seen a few times. V usage is TRBV2 and J usage is TRBJ1-3; 8 bases match TRBD1. V was pared by 10 bases and J by 1 base, with 9 bases of the junction left unmatched. Germline CDR1 SNHLY, CDR2 FYNNEI. The CDR3 runs 15 residues. The CDR3 reads CATAAWTGSGNTIYF. The CDR3 DNA is TGTGCCACCGCCGCCTGGACAGGGTCTGGAAACACCATATATTTT.

Note on this clone: This could be a read error, since a much larger clone is one nucleotide away. This chain links TRBV2 with TRBJ1-1, with D possibly being TRBD1 (5 bases). Germline loops: CDR1 SNHLY, CDR2 FYNNEI. This CDR3 has 13 amino acids. With 6 bases removed from V and 1 base from J, the gap between germline ends came to 9 bases. Here the CDR3 DNA reads TGTGCCAGCAGCACCGACAGGAACACTGAAGCTTTCTTT. Its translation is CASSTDRNTEAFF.

The chain combines TRBV6-4 with TRBJ1-1; D unresolved. The CDR3 runs 13 residues. From germline, CDR1 is MRHNA and CDR2 SNTAGT. V dropped 8 bases and J dropped 1 base, with 11 bases sitting between them. In nucleotides, the CDR3 is TGTGCCAGCGGTTCACAACCGAACACTGAAGCTTTCTTT. Its protein is CASGSQPNTEAFF.

This sequence joins TRBV6-6 and TRBJ1-2, with D unclear. The V and J ends lost 0 bases and 6 bases respectively, with 8 bases between them. Germline assignment: CDR1 MNHNY and CDR2 SVGAGI (reference sequence). The CDR3 runs 13 residues. CDR3: CASSYSTGHGYTF. The DNA for the CDR3 is TGTGCCAGCAGTTACTCGACGGGTCATGGCTACACCTTC.

This clone has a single count. The rearrangement joins TRBV30 to TRBJ1-3; D is unresolved. The CDR3 loop spans 14 amino acids. Trimming removed 4 bases from V and 2 bases from J, with 12 bases in between. The germline CDR1 and CDR2 sequences are GTSNPN and SVGIG (reference sequence). The CDR3 coding sequence is TGTGCCTGGACATCGAGGTTCACTGGAAACACCATATATTTT. Amino acids: CAWTSRFTGNTIYF.

The sample holds a few counts of this clone. The chain links TRBV30 to TRBJ1-2; no reliable D call. Germline CDR1 is GTSNPN and CDR2 is SVGIG (reference sequence). The V end lost 0 bases, the J end lost 5 bases, and 10 bases lay between the germline ends. The CDR3 extends over 13 amino acids. CDR3 residues: CAWSVERRYGYTF. CDR3 DNA: TGTGCCTGGAGTGTGGAGCGGCGGTATGGCTACACCTTC.

The V and J genes are TRBV15 and TRBJ2-5, with D tentatively TRBD2 (6 bases). Trimming left V 2 bases short and J 2 bases short, with 15 bases between. This CDR3 region has 16 residues. Per the germline V gene, CDR1 is LNHNV and CDR2 is YYDKDF (reference sequence). CDR3 in amino acids: CATSRPRGTPQETQYF. The CDR3 nucleotides read TGTGCCACCAGCAGACCTCGCGGGACTCCTCAAGAGACCCAGTACTTC.

This clone showed up just a few times. The rearrangement uses TRBV7-9 and TRBJ1-1; a weak D match, TRBD1 (5 bases). V lost 6 bases, J lost 5 bases, and 19 bases lay in between. This CDR3 spans 15 amino acids. Germline values: CDR1 SEHNR, CDR2 FQNEAQ (reference sequence). The CDR3 reads CASRREAGGRTEAFF. The CDR3 nucleotides are TGTGCCAGCAGACGAGAGGCCGGGGGAAGGACTGAAGCTTTCTTT.

The genes are TRBV6-5 and TRBJ1-4, with D unclear. The CDR3 is made up of 14 amino acids. Germline loops: CDR1 MNHEY, CDR2 SVGAGI. Trimming removed 6 bases at V and 8 bases at J, with 16 bases between. CDR3 DNA: TGTGCCAGCAGGCAAGGGTGGTCGGGGGAAAAACTGTTTTTT. Translating gives CASRQGWSGEKLFF.

This rearrangement joins TRBV6-1 to TRBJ2-3; 14 bases are a match to TRBD2. V shed 4 bases and J 5 bases; nucleotides not matched to a gene: 8. Germline V gene sequence: CDR1 MNHNS, CDR2 SASEGT. The CDR3 has 17 residues. CDR3 nucleotide sequence: TGTGCCAGCAGTGCTACTCGACTAGCGGGGGGGCGAGATACGCAGTATTTT. Translation gives CASSATRLAGGRDTQYF.

There are a few counts of this clone. The chain recombines TRBV27 with TRBJ2-3; D is unresolved. Germline loops: CDR1 MNHEY, CDR2 SMNVEV (reference sequence). This CDR3 contains 11 residues. Deletions cut 4 bases from V and 3 bases from J, with 2 bases between. The chain's CDR3 is CASSSTDTQYF. For the CDR3, the DNA is TGTGCCAGCAGTTCGACAGATACGCAGTATTTT.

The genes are TRBV12-5 and TRBJ1-2; D is uncertain. The CDR3 covers 16 residues. V lost 3 bases and J 0 bases, leaving 14 bases between the germline ends. The germline gives CDR1 LGHNT, CDR2 FRNRAP. The CDR3 region is CASGFDVSGTNYGYTF. CDR3 in DNA: TGTGCTAGTGGTTTCGACGTCAGCGGTACTAACTATGGCTACACCTTC.

The rearrangement links TRBV29-1 to TRBJ1-1; TRBD1 agrees at 7 bases. The CDR3 consists of 13 residues. The J segment lost 7 bases and the V segment lost 4 bases, leaving 9 bases of the junction unmatched. CDR1 is SQVTM and CDR2 is ANQGSEA in the germline V gene. DNA of the CDR3: TGCAGCGTTGGGCCGCCGACAGGGCTTGAAGCTTTCTTT. This sequence encodes CSVGPPTGLEAFF.

In this sample, this clone turned up once. This sequence joins TRBV18 and TRBJ2-1, with D maybe TRBD1 (6 bases). V was trimmed by 8 bases and J by 10 bases, leaving 15 bases between them. Germline CDR1 KGHSH, CDR2 LQKENI. The CDR3 spans 12 residues. CDR3 sequence reads: CASQSPGTEQFF. CDR3 DNA: TGTGCCAGCCAGAGCCCGGGGACAGAGCAGTTCTTC.